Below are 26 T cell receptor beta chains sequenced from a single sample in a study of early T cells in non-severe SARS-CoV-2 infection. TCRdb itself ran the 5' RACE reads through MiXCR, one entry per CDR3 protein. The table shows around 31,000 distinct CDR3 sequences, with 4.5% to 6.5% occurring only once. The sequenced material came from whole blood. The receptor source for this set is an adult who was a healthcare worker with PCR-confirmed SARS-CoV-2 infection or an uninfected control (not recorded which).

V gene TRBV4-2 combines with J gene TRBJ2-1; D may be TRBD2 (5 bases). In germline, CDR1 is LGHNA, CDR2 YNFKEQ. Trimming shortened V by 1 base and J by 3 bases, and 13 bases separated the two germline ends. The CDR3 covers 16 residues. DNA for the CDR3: TGTGCCAGCAGCCAAGTTTCTAGCATTGGCTACAATGAGCAGTTCTTC. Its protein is CASSQVSSIGYNEQFF.

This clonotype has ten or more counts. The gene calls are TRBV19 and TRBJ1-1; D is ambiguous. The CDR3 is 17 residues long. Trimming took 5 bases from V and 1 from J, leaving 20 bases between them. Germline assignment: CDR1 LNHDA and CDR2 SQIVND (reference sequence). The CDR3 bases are TGTGCCAGTAGTTTCGATTCCCCCTGGCCGAGGAACACTGAAGCTTTCTTT. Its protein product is CASSFDSPWPRNTEAFF.

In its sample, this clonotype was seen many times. This chain's CDR3 is CASSEAEGRSPLHF. The DNA for the CDR3 is TGTGCCAGCAGTGAAGCTGAGGGGCGGTCACCCCTCCACTTT. J is TRBJ1-6 and V is TRBV6-1; the D gene is possibly TRBD1 (5 bases). Germline CDR1 reads MNHNS; CDR2 reads SASEGT. The germline V and J ends were trimmed by 0 bases and 10 bases, with 10 bases remaining between them. This CDR3 comprises 14 residues.

The CDR3 bases are TGCAGTGCTAGAGACGGTGGCGGGAGTTCAGATACGCAGTATTTT. Its protein is CSARDGGGSSDTQYF. The chain joins TRBV20-1 to TRBJ2-3, with 7 bases that match TRBD2. Trimming removed 0 bases from V and 4 bases from J; junction bases left unmatched: 7. The CDR3 consists of 15 residues. CDR1 is DFQATT and CDR2 is SNEGSKA in the germline V gene (reference sequence).

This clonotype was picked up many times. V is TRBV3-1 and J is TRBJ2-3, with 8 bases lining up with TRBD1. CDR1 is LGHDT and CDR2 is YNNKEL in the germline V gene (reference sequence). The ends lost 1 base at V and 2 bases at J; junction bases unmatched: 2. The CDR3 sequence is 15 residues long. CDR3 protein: CASSQGQGPTDTQYF. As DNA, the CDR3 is TGTGCCAGCAGCCAAGGACAGGGGCCCACAGATACGCAGTATTTT.

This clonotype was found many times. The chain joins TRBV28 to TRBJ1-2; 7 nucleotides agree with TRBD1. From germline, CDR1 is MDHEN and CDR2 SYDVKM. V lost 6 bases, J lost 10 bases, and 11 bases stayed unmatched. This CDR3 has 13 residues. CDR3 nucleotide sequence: TGTGCCAGCAGCTCAGGGGGTTGGCGAGACTACACCTTC. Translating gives CASSSGGWRDYTF.

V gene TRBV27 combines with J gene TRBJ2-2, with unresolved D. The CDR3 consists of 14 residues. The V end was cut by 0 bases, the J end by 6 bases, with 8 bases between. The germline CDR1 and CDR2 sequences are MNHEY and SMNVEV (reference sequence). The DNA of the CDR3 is TGTGCCAGCAGTTTATCGTATCGCCCCGGGGAGCTGTTTTTT. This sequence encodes CASSLSYRPGELFF.

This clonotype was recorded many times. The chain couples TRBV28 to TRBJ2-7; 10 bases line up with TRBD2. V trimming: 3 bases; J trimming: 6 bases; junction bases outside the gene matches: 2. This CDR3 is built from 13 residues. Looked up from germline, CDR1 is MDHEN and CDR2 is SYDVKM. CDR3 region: CASSFSGGSEQYF. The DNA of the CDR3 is TGTGCCAGCAGTTTTAGCGGGGGGAGCGAGCAGTACTTC.

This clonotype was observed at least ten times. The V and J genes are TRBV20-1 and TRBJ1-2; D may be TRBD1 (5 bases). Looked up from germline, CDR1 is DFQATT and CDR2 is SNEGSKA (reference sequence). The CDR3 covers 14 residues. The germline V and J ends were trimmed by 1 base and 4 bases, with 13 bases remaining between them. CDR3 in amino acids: CSARVRGEVYGYTF. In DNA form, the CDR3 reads TGCAGTGCTAGAGTCCGGGGGGAGGTCTATGGCTACACCTTC.

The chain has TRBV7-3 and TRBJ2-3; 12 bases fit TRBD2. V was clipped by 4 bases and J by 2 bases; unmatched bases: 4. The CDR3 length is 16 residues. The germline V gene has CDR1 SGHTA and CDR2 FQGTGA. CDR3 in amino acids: CASSSGLAGFTDTQYF. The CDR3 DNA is TGTGCCAGCAGCTCCGGACTAGCGGGGTTCACAGATACGCAGTATTTT.

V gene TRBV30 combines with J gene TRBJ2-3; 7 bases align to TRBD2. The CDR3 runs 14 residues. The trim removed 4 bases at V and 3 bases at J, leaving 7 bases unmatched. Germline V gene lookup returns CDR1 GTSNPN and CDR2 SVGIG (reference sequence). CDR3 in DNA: TGTGCCTGGAAAGGAGGGCGGGAGACAGATACGCAGTATTTT. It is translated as CAWKGGRETDTQYF.

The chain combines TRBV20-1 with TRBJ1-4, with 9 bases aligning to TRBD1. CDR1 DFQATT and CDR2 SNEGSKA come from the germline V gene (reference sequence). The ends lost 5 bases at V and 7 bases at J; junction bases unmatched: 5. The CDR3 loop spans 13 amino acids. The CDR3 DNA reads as TGCAGTGCTCCCGGACAGGGGAGTGAAAAACTGTTTTTT. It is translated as CSAPGQGSEKLFF.

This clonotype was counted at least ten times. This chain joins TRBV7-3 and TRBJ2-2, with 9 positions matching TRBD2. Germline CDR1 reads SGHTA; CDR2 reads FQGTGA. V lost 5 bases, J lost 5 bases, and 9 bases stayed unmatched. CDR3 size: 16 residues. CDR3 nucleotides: TGTGCCAGCAGCCCCCAGACTAGCGGTCAAACCGGGGAGCTGTTTTTT. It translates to CASSPQTSGQTGELFF.

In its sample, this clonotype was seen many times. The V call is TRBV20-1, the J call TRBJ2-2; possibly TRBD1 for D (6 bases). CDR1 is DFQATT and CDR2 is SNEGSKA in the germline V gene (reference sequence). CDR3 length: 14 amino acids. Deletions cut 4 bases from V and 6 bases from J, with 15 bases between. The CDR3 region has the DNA TGCAGTGCTACAACAGGGAGAGGGTCCGGGGAGCTGTTTTTT. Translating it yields CSATTGRGSGELFF.

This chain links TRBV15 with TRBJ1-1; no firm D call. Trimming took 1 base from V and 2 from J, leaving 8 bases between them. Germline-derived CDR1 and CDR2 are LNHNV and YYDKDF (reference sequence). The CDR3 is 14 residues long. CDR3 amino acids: CATSRVLGNTEAFF. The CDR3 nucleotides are TGTGCCACCAGCAGAGTGTTGGGTAACACTGAAGCTTTCTTT. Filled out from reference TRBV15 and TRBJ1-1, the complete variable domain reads DAMVIQNPRYQVTQFGKPVTLSCSQTLNHNVMYWYQQKSSQAPKLLFHYYDKDFNNEADTPDNFQSRRPNTSFCFLDIRSPGLGDTAMYLCATSRVLGNTEAFFGQGTRLTVV.

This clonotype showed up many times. Here the CDR3 DNA reads TGTGCCCCCGACAGGGGAGGTTCAGAGACCCAGTACTTC. It codes for CAPDRGGSETQYF. This chain uses TRBV19 with TRBJ2-5; 8 nucleotides match TRBD1. The CDR3 sequence is 13 residues long. Germline V gives CDR1 LNHDA, CDR2 SQIVND (reference sequence). J was trimmed by 4 bases and V by 11 bases; bases with no gene match: 9.

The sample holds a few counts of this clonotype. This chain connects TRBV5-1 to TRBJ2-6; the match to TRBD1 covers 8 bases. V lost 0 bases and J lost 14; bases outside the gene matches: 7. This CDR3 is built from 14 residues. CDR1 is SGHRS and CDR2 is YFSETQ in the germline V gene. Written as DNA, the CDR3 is TGCGCCAGCAGCTTGGAGCGGACAGGGAGTCTCCTGACTTTC. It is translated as CASSLERTGSLLTF. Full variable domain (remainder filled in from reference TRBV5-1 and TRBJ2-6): KAGVTQTPRYLIKTRGQQVTLSCSPISGHRSVSWYQQTPGQGLQFLFEYFSETQRNKGNFPGRFSGRQFSNSRSEMNVSTLELGDSALYLCASSLERTGSLLTFGAGSRLTVL.

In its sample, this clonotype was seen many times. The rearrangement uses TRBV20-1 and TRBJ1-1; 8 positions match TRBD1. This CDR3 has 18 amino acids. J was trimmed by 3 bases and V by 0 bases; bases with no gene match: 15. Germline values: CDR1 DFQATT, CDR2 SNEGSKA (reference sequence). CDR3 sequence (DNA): TGCAGTGCTAGAGATATAATTACAGGGGGATTAGGAGACACTGAAGCTTTCTTT. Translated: CSARDIITGGLGDTEAFF.

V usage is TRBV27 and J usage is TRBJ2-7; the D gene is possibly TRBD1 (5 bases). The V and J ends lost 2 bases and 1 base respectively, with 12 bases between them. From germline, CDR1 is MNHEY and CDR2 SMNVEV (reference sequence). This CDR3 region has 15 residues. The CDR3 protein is CASSLRPGSSYEQYF. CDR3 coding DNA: TGTGCCAGCAGTTTACGCCCAGGGTCTTCCTACGAGCAGTACTTC.

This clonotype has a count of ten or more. The CDR3 here is CASSQGTGDHEQYF. In DNA, the CDR3 is TGCGCCAGCAGCCAAGGGACAGGGGACCACGAGCAGTACTTC. The chain couples TRBV4-1 to TRBJ2-7; TRBD1 matches 9 bases. Trimming at V came to 1 base and at J to 5 bases, leaving 3 bases not matched to a gene. This CDR3 is built from 14 residues. Per the germline V gene, CDR1 is MGHRA and CDR2 is YSYEKL.

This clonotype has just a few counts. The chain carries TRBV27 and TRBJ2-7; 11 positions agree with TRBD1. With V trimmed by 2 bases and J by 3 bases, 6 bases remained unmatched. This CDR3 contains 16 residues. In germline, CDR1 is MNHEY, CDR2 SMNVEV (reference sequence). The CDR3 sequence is CASSLNTGTGGYEQYF. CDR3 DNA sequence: TGTGCCAGCAGTTTAAATACCGGGACAGGGGGCTACGAGCAGTACTTC.

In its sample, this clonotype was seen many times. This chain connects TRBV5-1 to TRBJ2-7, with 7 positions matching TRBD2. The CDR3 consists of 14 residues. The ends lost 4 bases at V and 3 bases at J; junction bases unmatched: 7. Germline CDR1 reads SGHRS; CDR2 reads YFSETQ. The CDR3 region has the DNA TGCGCCAGCAGCGGCGGGGGAAGGATCTACGAGCAGTACTTC. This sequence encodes CASSGGGRIYEQYF.

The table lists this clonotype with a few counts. The chain's CDR3 is CASSLRETGSGNTIYF. For the CDR3, the DNA is TGCGCCAGCAGCTTGCGGGAGACAGGGTCTGGAAACACCATATATTTT. J is TRBJ1-3 and V is TRBV5-1; 7 nucleotides agree with TRBD1. The ends lost 1 base at V and 1 base at J; junction bases unmatched: 5. From germline, CDR1 is SGHRS and CDR2 YFSETQ. This CDR3 region has 16 residues. The entire variable domain, with the rest obtained from reference TRBV5-1 and TRBJ1-3, is as follows: KAGVTQTPRYLIKTRGQQVTLSCSPISGHRSVSWYQQTPGQGLQFLFEYFSETQRNKGNFPGRFSGRQFSNSRSEMNVSTLELGDSALYLCASSLRETGSGNTIYFGEGSWLTVV.

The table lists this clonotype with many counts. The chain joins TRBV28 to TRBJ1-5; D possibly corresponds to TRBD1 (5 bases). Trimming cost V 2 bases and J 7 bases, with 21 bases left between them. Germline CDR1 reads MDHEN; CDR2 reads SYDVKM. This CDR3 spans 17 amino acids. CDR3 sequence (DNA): TGTGCCAGCAGTTTAAGAAATTGGTGGCAGGGAATCCAGCCCCAGCATTTT. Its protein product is CASSLRNWWQGIQPQHF.

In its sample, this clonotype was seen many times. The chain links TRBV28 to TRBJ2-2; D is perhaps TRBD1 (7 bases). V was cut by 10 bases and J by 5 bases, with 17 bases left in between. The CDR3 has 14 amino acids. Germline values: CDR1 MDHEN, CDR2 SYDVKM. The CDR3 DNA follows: TGTGCCACCACCAGCAGGGGGGATACCGGGGAGCTGTTTTTT. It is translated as CATTSRGDTGELFF.

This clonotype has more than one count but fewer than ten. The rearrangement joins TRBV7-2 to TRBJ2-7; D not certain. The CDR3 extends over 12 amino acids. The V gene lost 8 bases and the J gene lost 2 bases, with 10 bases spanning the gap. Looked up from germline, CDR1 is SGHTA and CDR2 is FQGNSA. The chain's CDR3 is CASSMATYEQYF. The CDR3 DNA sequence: TGTGCCAGCTCGATGGCGACCTACGAGCAGTACTTC. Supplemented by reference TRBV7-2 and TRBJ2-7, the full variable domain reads GAGVSQSPSNKVTEKGKDVELRCDPISGHTALYWYRQSLGQGLEFLIYFQGNSAPDKSGLPSDRFSAERTGGSVSTLTIQRTQQEDSAVYLCASSMATYEQYFGPGTRLTVT.